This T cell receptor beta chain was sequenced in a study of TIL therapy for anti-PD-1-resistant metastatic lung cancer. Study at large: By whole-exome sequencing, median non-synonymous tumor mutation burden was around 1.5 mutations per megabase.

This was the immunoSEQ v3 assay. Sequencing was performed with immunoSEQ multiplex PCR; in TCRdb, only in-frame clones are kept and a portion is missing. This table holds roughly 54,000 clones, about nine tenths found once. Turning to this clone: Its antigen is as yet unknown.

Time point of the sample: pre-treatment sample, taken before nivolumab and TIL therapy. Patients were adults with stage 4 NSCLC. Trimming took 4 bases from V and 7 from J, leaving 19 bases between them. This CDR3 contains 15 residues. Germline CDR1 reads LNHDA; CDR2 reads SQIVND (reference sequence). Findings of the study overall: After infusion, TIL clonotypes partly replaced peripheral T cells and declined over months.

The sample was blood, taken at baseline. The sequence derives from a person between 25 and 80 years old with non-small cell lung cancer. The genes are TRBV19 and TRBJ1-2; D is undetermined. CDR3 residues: CASSTVLMRGSGYTF. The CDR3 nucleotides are TGTGCCAGTAGTACCGTTCTTATGCGCGGCTCTGGCTACACCTTC.